This TCR beta chain was sequenced during a study of post-analysis software for immune sequencing data. Overall study context: Included among the disease courses, which were recorded for the cohort, were relapsing-remitting, secondary progressive and progressive-relapsing multiple sclerosis. Study-level points and caveats: When patients were compared with controls, 5 or 6 TRBV segments were more frequent, TRBV5-6, TRBV5-1 and TRBV20-1 among them. Significantly lower normalized Chao1 diversity was found in patients with multiple sclerosis relative to controls. Strong same-batch co-clustering of samples appeared with F measure clustering.

As regards this clonotype: Its antigen is unidentified.

Carried by the TCR beta cDNA libraries were unique molecular identifiers. Starting from roughly 1.1 to 9.2 million T cells, the study yielded hundreds of thousands of cDNA molecules. TCRdb itself ran the PCR reads through MiXCR, one entry per CDR3 protein. The data show fewer than 850,000 distinct CDR3 sequences, with more than 45% seen just once and 4.9% held by the top ten. The V gene lost 3 bases and the J gene lost 2 bases, with 20 bases spanning the gap. This CDR3 has 17 residues. Germline CDR1 PRHDT, CDR2 FYEKMQ (reference sequence). The sequencing input was blood. This TCR was sampled from a girl under 18 with multiple sclerosis. This chain joins TRBV13 and TRBJ2-7; D assignment may be TRBD1 or TRBD2 (6 bases each). CDR3 sequence: CASSFKYNRGDPYEQYF. The CDR3 DNA reads as TGTGCCAGCAGCTTTAAGTACAATAGGGGGGACCCCTACGAGCAGTACTTC.